A selection of T cell receptor beta chains follows, all from one sample in a study of blood T cell repertoires in COVID-19. Sequencing used immunoSEQ multiplex PCR; TCRdb keeps in-frame clones, though not all of them. The sample records some 73,000 clones, more than 60% being singletons. Source material: peripheral blood. These receptors came from a man between 60 and 70 years old with acute or convalescent COVID-19. Each CDR3 is given with its conserved first and last residue. Each record gives: J gene, V gene, CDR3 protein.

j_call: TRBJ1-2; v_call: TRBV7-9; cdr3_aa: CASSVDRSYTF
j_call: TRBJ1-1; v_call: TRBV10-1; cdr3_aa: CASSRGSGDTEAFF
j_call: TRBJ2-1; v_call: TRBV12-3/TRBV12-4; cdr3_aa: CASSLDGDSGFF
j_call: TRBJ1-3; v_call: TRBV30; cdr3_aa: CAWGPGTGEENTIYF
j_call: TRBJ2-1; v_call: TRBV14; cdr3_aa: CASSLSYGEQFF
j_call: TRBJ2-5; v_call: TRBV5-1; cdr3_aa: CASSLPGTGGETQYF
j_call: TRBJ1-5; v_call: TRBV27; cdr3_aa: CATRPSVQSNQPQHF
j_call: TRBJ2-1; v_call: TRBV2; cdr3_aa: CASSEGQRELYNEQFF
j_call: TRBJ2-7; v_call: TRBV21-1; cdr3_aa: CASSKKRTGQGAYEQYF
j_call: TRBJ2-7; v_call: TRBV19; cdr3_aa: CASGTSRLEGQYF
j_call: TRBJ1-1; v_call: TRBV5-1; cdr3_aa: CASSVGANTEAFF
j_call: TRBJ1-3; v_call: TRBV5-1; cdr3_aa: CASGAPSGNTIYF
j_call: TRBJ2-1; v_call: TRBV14; cdr3_aa: CASSPPRLTEYNEQFF
j_call: TRBJ2-2; v_call: TRBV14; cdr3_aa: CASSQYQQGTTGELFF
j_call: TRBJ2-5; v_call: TRBV6-5; cdr3_aa: CASRYDYQETQYF
j_call: TRBJ2-3; v_call: TRBV2; cdr3_aa: CASIRDSLTDTQYF
j_call: TRBJ1-2; v_call: TRBV6-1; cdr3_aa: CASSEGSDYYGYTF
j_call: TRBJ2-5; v_call: TRBV11-2; cdr3_aa: CASSGGVRPETQYF
j_call: TRBJ1-2; v_call: TRBV11-2; cdr3_aa: CASSLDPGTNYGYTF
j_call: TRBJ1-2; v_call: TRBV7-8; cdr3_aa: CASSEPKRPGLTLRGYGYTF
j_call: TRBJ1-1; v_call: TRBV6-4; cdr3_aa: CARMDREAEAFF
j_call: TRBJ2-5; v_call: TRBV3-1/TRBV3-2; cdr3_aa: CASSQLAGGQAQYF
j_call: TRBJ1-4; v_call: TRBV2; cdr3_aa: CASRGDDEKLFF
j_call: TRBJ2-5; v_call: TRBV24-1; cdr3_aa: CATSEHPTGERGETQYF
j_call: TRBJ1-2; v_call: TRBV7-9; cdr3_aa: CASNRGNGYTF
j_call: TRBJ2-5; v_call: TRBV2; cdr3_aa: CASSEDLSQETQYF
j_call: TRBJ1-5; v_call: TRBV24-1; cdr3_aa: CATSDRTGRPQHF
j_call: TRBJ2-7; v_call: TRBV2; cdr3_aa: CASRWSRNSYEQYF
j_call: TRBJ1-5; v_call: TRBV2; cdr3_aa: CASSEVGTGVQPQHF
j_call: TRBJ2-5; v_call: TRBV2; cdr3_aa: CASSFSGLAGGETQYF
j_call: TRBJ2-2; v_call: TRBV24-1; cdr3_aa: CATSDVAGPGELFF
j_call: TRBJ2-1; v_call: TRBV24-1; cdr3_aa: CATSDRVNEQFF
j_call: TRBJ2-7; v_call: TRBV28; cdr3_aa: CASSFPPGQGDEQYF
j_call: TRBJ2-1; v_call: TRBV7-3; cdr3_aa: CASSLAGSYNEQFF
j_call: TRBJ2-7; v_call: TRBV6-6; cdr3_aa: CACGTSGSYEQYF
j_call: TRBJ1-2; v_call: TRBV6-5; cdr3_aa: CASTLEAQNYGYTF
j_call: TRBJ2-2; v_call: TRBV6-1; cdr3_aa: CASSDEGGITGELFF
j_call: TRBJ2-3; v_call: TRBV2; cdr3_aa: CASKGQWVLEDTQYF
j_call: TRBJ2-2; v_call: TRBV19; cdr3_aa: CASRQQGNTGELFF
j_call: TRBJ1-4; v_call: TRBV5-1; cdr3_aa: CASSSPGHLPDNEKLFF
j_call: TRBJ1-1; v_call: TRBV12-3/TRBV12-4; cdr3_aa: CASSAGHLGAFF
j_call: TRBJ1-1; v_call: TRBV5-1; cdr3_aa: CASSGGGANTEAFF
j_call: TRBJ2-3; v_call: TRBV11-1; cdr3_aa: CASSLTPSGRDTQYF
j_call: TRBJ1-4; v_call: TRBV7-8; cdr3_aa: CASSLQALNEKLFF
j_call: TRBJ2-5; v_call: TRBV7-2; cdr3_aa: CASSPTSGKQYF